The sequence of this T cell receptor (beta chain) was determined in a study of CD8+ T cells in alopecia areata. Study-level background: In an open-label trial, patients got 5 to 10 mg tofacitinib twice daily.

Regarding treatment: oral pan-JAK inhibitor, 5-10 mg twice daily. cDNA prepared by RNA extraction and subsequent reverse transcription served as the template for sequencing. Sequencing used immunoSEQ multiplex PCR; TCRdb keeps in-frame clones, though not all of them. The data contain 160,000 or so clones, 50% to 75% of them singletons. Per germline, CDR1 GTSNPN and CDR2 SVGIG (reference sequence). This CDR3 is built from 16 residues. V was clipped by 2 bases and J by 2 bases; unmatched bases: 12. This rearrangement joins TRBV30 to TRBJ2-7; 7 positions agree with TRBD1. Source: CD4+ T cells sorted from blood, taken at week 56, from a patient treated with tofacitinib. This clonotype was sampled from a human donor with alopecia areata. DNA for the CDR3: TGTGCCTGGAGTAGATACAGGGGAGTTCCAACCTACGAGCAGTACTTC. As protein: CAWSRYRGVPTYEQYF.